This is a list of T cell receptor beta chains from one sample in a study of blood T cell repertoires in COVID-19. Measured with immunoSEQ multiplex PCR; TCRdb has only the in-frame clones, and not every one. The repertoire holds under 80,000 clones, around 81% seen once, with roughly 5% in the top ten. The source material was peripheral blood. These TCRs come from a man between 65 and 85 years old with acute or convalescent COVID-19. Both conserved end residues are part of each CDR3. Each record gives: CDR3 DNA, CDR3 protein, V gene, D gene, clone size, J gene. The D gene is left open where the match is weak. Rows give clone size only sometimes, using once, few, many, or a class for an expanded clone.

TGTGCCAGCAGCCAATGGGCGTACCACCCAAGTTTATACGAGCAGTACTTC | CASSQWAYHPSLYEQYF | TRBV14 | - | - | TRBJ2-7
TGTGCCAGCAGCCTCGCAAGCGGGGGGGCGTGGGAGACCCAGTACTTC | CASSLASGGAWETQYF | TRBV9 | TRBD2 | - | TRBJ2-5
TGTGCTAGTGGGCTTGAGGCCAATCAGCCCCAGCATTTT | CASGLEANQPQHF | TRBV12-5 | - | - | TRBJ1-5
TGCGCCAGCAGCTTGGAACCTCAGGTGTACATTCAGTACTTC | CASSLEPQVYIQYF | TRBV5-1 | - | - | TRBJ2-4
TGCGCCAGCAGCTTGTGGGGCCCGACAGGGGCGAACACTGAAGCTTTCTTT | CASSLWGPTGANTEAFF | TRBV5-1 | TRBD1 | - | TRBJ1-1
TGTGCCAGCAGTGAACCAGGGATACTCGACGAGCAGTACTTC | CASSEPGILDEQYF | TRBV2 | - | once | TRBJ2-7
TGCGCCAGCAGCCAACAACAGGGGGCGAACACCGGGGAGCTGTTTTTT | CASSQQQGANTGELFF | TRBV4-1 | TRBD1 | few | TRBJ2-2
TGTGCCAGCAGCTTATTATCTACAGATACGCAGTATTTT | CASSLLSTDTQYF | TRBV7-2 | - | - | TRBJ2-3
TGCGCCAGCAGGCCGACAGGGGGCACCGGGGAGCTGTTTTTT | CASRPTGGTGELFF | TRBV10-2 | TRBD1 | - | TRBJ2-2
TGTGCCAGCAGTGAGGGATGGGACAACTCCTACGAGCAGTACTTC | CASSEGWDNSYEQYF | TRBV2 | - | - | TRBJ2-7
TGTGCCAGCTCACTCGGGACTGCCTCCTACAATGAGCAGTTCTTC | CASSLGTASYNEQFF | TRBV18 | - | - | TRBJ2-1
TGTGCCAGCAGCTTAGAGGGAGGGCACGAGCAGTACTTC | CASSLEGGHEQYF | TRBV7-9 | TRBD2 | - | TRBJ2-7
TGCGCCAGCAGCCAAGATCGGAGAGATACGCAGTATTTT | CASSQDRRDTQYF | TRBV4-1 | - | - | TRBJ2-3
TGCGCCAGCAGCCCACAGGGGGCCGGCACAGATACGCAGTATTTT | CASSPQGAGTDTQYF | TRBV5-1 | TRBD1 | - | TRBJ2-3
TGCGCCAGCAGCTTGACAGCTCCCCAAGAGACCCAGTACTTC | CASSLTAPQETQYF | TRBV5-1 | - | few | TRBJ2-5
TGTGCCAGCAGGACAGGGGGCACAGATACGCAGTATTTT | CASRTGGTDTQYF | TRBV6-5 | TRBD1 | - | TRBJ2-3
TGCGCCAGCAGTGAGTCAGGCGGGAACACTGAAGCTTTCTTT | CASSESGGNTEAFF | TRBV10-1 | - | - | TRBJ1-1
TGTGCCAGCAGCTTACAGGACAGCTACCACTCCTACGAGCAGTACTTC | CASSLQDSYHSYEQYF | TRBV7-2 | - | - | TRBJ2-7
TGTGCCAGCTCCAGGGATAACTATGGCTACACCTTC | CASSRDNYGYTF | TRBV9 | - | - | TRBJ1-2
TGTGCCAGCAGCTGGACAGGGCACAATCAGCCCCAGCATTTT | CASSWTGHNQPQHF | TRBV5-8 | TRBD1 | - | TRBJ1-5
TGTGCCATCAGTGAGTCGATGGCGGCCTACGAGCAGTACTTC | CAISESMAAYEQYF | TRBV10-3 | - | - | TRBJ2-7
TGTGCCACCCGACAGGGGCAATACAATGAGCAGTTCTTC | CATRQGQYNEQFF | TRBV19 | TRBD1 | - | TRBJ2-1
TGTGCCAGCAGTGAAAGGACAGGGCGCCAGCCCCAGCATTTT | CASSERTGRQPQHF | TRBV2 | TRBD1 | - | TRBJ1-5
TGTGCCAGCAGTTACCCAACTAGGGCCACCGGGGAGCTGTTTTTT | CASSYPTRATGELFF | TRBV6-2/TRBV6-3 | - | - | TRBJ2-2
TGCGCCAGCAGCGCACTAGGGACAGGCGTCACAGATACGCAGTATTTT | CASSALGTGVTDTQYF | TRBV5-1 | TRBD1 | once | TRBJ2-3
TGCGCCAGCAGCCTGACCCAGGGGGCGTACTCCTACGAGCAGTACTTC | CASSLTQGAYSYEQYF | TRBV5-1 | TRBD1 | few | TRBJ2-7
TGCGCCAGCAGCCAAGAGGGACAGGGCTATGGCTACACCTTC | CASSQEGQGYGYTF | TRBV4-1 | TRBD1 | - | TRBJ1-2
TGCGCCAGCAGCCCGAGGGGACAGGAAGGGAGGAACACCGGGGAGCTGTTTTTT | CASSPRGQEGRNTGELFF | TRBV5-1 | TRBD1 | - | TRBJ2-2
TGTGCCAGTAGTATCGGCCCCACGGGCTATGGCTACACCTTC | CASSIGPTGYGYTF | TRBV19 | - | - | TRBJ1-2
TGTGCCAGCAGCACTCGGGACAGGGGGCCTCAGGATGGCTACACCTTC | CASSTRDRGPQDGYTF | TRBV7-9 | TRBD1 | once | TRBJ1-2
TGTGCCAGTAGCCGGACTAGCGGGGGGGGAAGGTTCTTC | CASSRTSGGGRFF | TRBV19 | TRBD2 | - | TRBJ2-1